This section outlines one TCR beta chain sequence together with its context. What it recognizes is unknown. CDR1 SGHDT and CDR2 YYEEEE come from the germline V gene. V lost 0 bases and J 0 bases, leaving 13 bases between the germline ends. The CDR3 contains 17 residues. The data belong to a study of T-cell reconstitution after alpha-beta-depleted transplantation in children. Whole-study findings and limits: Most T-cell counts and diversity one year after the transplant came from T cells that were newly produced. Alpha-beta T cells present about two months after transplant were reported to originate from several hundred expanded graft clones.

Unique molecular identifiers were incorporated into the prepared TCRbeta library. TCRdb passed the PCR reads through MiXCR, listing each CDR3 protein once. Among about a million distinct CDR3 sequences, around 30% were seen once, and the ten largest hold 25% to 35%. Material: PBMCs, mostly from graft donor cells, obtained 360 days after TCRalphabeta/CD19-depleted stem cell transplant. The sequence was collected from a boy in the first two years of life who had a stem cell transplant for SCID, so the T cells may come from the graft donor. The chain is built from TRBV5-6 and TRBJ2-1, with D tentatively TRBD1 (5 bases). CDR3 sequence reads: CASSLVKRTFSYNEQFF. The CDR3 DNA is TGTGCCAGCAGCTTGGTTAAACGGACATTCTCCTACAATGAGCAGTTCTTC.